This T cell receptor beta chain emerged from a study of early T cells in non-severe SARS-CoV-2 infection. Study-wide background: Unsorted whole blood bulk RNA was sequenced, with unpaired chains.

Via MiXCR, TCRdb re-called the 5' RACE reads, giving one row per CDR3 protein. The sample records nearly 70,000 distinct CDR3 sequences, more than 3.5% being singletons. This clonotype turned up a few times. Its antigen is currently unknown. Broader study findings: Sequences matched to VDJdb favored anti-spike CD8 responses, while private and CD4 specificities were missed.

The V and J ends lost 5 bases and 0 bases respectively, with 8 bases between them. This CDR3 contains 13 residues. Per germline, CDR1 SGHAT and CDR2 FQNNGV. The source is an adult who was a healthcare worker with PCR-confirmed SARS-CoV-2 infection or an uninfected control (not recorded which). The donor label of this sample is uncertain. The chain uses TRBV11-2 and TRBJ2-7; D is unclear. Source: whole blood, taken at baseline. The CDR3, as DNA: TGTGCCAGCAGCGCCACTTTCTCCTACGAGCAGTACTTC. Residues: CASSATFSYEQYF.